This T cell receptor (beta chain) was identified during a study of CD8 T cells in Susac syndrome. Germline CDR1 MNHEY, CDR2 SVGAGI. Trimming removed 7 bases at V and 5 bases at J, with 14 bases between. CDR3 length equals 13 residues. Random hexamers were used to reverse transcribe roughly 0.45 to 1 ug of RNA. TCRdb ran MiXCR on the immunoSEQ multiplex PCR reads and lists one entry per CDR3 protein. The table has about 120,000 distinct CDR3 sequences, 85% to 95% seen once. The chain joins TRBV6-5 to TRBJ1-2; tentatively, D is TRBD1 (5 bases). Sequenced input: CD4+ T cells from PBMCs. This TCR came from a human donor in good health. The CDR3 nucleotides are TGTGCCAGCAATCGGGACCGGGGTTATGGCTACACCTTC. The encoded protein is CASNRDRGYGYTF.